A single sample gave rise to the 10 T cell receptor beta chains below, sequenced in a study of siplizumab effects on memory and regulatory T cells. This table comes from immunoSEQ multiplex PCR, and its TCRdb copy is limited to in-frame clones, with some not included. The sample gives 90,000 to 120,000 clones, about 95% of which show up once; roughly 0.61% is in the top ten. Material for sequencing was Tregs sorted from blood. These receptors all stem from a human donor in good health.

The CDR3 loop reads CASSTRTGVLFTEAFF. The CDR3 nucleotides are TGTGCCAGTAGTACCCGGACAGGGGTTTTATTCACTGAAGCTTTCTTT. The chain employs TRBV19 and TRBJ1-1, with 9 bases that match TRBD1. The CDR3 length is 16 residues. Trimming at V came to 4 bases and at J to 4 bases, leaving 10 bases not matched to a gene. Looked up from germline, CDR1 is LNHDA and CDR2 is SQIVND (reference sequence).

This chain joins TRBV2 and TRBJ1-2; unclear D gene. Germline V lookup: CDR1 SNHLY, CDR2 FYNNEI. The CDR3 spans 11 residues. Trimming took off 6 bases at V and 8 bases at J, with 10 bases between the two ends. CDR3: CASRPSEGYTF. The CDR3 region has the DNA TGTGCCAGCAGACCCTCTGAGGGCTACACCTTC.

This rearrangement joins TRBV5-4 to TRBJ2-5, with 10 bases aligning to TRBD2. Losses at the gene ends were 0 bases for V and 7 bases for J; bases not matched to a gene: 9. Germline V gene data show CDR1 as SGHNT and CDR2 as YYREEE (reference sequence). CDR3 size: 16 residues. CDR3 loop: CASSLGQGLAAWTQYF. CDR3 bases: TGTGCCAGCAGCTTGGGGCAAGGACTAGCGGCTTGGACCCAGTACTTC.

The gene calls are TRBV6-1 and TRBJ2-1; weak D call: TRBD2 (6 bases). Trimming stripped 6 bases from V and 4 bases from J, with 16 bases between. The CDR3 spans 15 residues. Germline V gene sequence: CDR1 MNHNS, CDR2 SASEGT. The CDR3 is CASRVRDSFYNEQFF. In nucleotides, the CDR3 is TGTGCCAGCAGGGTCCGGGACTCTTTTTACAATGAGCAGTTCTTC.

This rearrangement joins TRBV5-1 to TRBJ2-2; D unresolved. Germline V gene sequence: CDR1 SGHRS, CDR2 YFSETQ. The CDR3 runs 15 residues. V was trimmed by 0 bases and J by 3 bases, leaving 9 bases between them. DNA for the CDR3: TGCGCCAGCAGCTTGGTTCGGGCTTACACCGGGGAGCTGTTTTTT. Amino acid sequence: CASSLVRAYTGELFF.

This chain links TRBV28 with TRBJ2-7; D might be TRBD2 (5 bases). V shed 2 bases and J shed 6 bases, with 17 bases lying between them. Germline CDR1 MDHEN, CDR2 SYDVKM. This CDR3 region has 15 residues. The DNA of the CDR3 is TGTGCCAGCAGTTTAAGATTCAACGGGATCTCCGAGCAGTACTTC. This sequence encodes CASSLRFNGISEQYF.

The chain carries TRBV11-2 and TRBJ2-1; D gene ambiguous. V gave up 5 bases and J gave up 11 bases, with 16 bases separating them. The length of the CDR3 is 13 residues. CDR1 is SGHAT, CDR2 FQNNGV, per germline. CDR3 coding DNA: TGTGCCAGCAGCCCCGGTTTGAGAGCAAAGCAGTTCTTC. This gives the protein CASSPGLRAKQFF.

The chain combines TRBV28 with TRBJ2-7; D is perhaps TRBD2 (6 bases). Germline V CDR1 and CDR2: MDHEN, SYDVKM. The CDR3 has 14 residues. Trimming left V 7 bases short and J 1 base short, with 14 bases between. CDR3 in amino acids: CASTKGLPSYEQYF. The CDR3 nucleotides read TGTGCCAGCACCAAAGGACTACCTTCCTACGAGCAGTACTTC.

The CDR3 nucleotides are TGTGCCAGTCAATCTAGCGGACTGACAGATACGCAGTATTTT. Its protein product is CASQSSGLTDTQYF. The chain employs TRBV19 and TRBJ2-3; TRBD2 aligns across 7 bases. CDR3 length equals 14 residues. Germline CDR1 is LNHDA and CDR2 is SQIVND (reference sequence). Trimming at V came to 8 bases and at J to 3 bases, leaving 8 bases not matched to a gene.

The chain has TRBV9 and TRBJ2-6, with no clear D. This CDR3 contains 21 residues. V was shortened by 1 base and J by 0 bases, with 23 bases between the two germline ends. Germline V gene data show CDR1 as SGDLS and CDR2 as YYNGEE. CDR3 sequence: CASSVSPRQPGRFSGANVLTF. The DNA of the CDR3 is TGTGCCAGCAGCGTATCCCCCCGGCAGCCCGGCCGGTTCTCTGGGGCCAACGTCCTGACTTTC.